This TCR beta chain was profiled in a study of T cell repertoires in cytomegalovirus infection. This clonotype was found many times. One entry per CDR3 protein results from TCRdb running MiXCR on the reads. The sample holds about 230,000 distinct CDR3 sequences, 6.5% seen once. Germline V CDR1 and CDR2: DFQATT, SNEGSKA (reference sequence). After removal of 3 bases from V and 10 bases from J, the junction contained 14 bases not matched to a gene. The CDR3 loop spans 15 amino acids. This TCR derives from a human donor in good health (CMV status not recorded). Some clones in this sample may be carry-over from other donors' samples. The genes are TRBV20-1 and TRBJ2-3, with 9 bases fitting TRBD2. Sequencing was carried out using PBMCs. The CDR3 is CSASPSAGGPVAQYF. The CDR3 DNA reads TGCAGTGCTAGCCCCTCGGCGGGGGGGCCGGTCGCGCAGTATTTT.